What follows is one T cell receptor (beta chain) and its context. Its specificity is unknown. This specimen comes from a study of shared clonotypes between healthy human individuals. Overall study results and limits: Shared clonotypes: about 4.6% naive CD4, around 3.4% naive CD8, 2.3% memory CD4, over 0.3% memory CD8.

This CDR3 comprises 16 residues. Trimming took 4 bases from V and 0 from J, leaving 16 bases between them. Germline V lookup: CDR1 MDHEN, CDR2 SYDVKM. Assay runs were performed at deep level. Some clones are missing from TCRdb's copy, which holds only in-frame ones; the method was immunoSEQ multiplex PCR. Of 1,400,000 or so clones detected, approximately 98.5% appear once; the ten largest clones hold approximately 0.38%. Investigators divided CD4+ cells into CD45RA+ naive and CD45RA-negative memory subsets. Sequencing was carried out using naive CD4+ T cells sorted from blood. Subset meaning: CD45RA+ positively selected. The source is a man under 40 in good health. J is TRBJ2-7 and V is TRBV28; D may be TRBD1 (5 bases). Written as DNA, the CDR3 is TGTGCCAGCAGTTCTTTGACAGCCCCGAGCTCCTACGAGCAGTACTTC. Protein sequence: CASSSLTAPSSYEQYF.